This T cell receptor (beta chain) was recovered during a study of spatial heterogeneity in lung cancer. Turning to the study itself: The donor group consisted of approximately 77 patients who had untreated, early-stage non-small cell lung cancer. Researchers sequenced follow-up PBMC samples if they had them, and these came a median of about 22 months after resection.

This clonotype showed up many times. The antigen remains unidentified. CDR3 length: 15 residues. CDR1 SEHNR and CDR2 FQNEAQ come from the germline V gene (reference sequence). The V and J ends lost 5 bases and 5 bases respectively, with 16 bases between them. Notes on the study in general: Whereas they appeared in blood less at follow-up, ubiquitous expanded tumor TCRs appeared there more at resection.

TCRdb called the 5' RACE reads again in MiXCR, with one record for every CDR3 protein. The sample lists around 110,000 distinct CDR3 sequences; more than 10% were seen once. Time point indicated: blood at routine non-recurrence follow-up after resection. Whole RNA came from tumor, nontumor lung or frozen PBMC and was sequenced without being sorted. Material: PBMCs, obtained at follow-up. The chain has TRBV7-9 and TRBJ2-1; D is undetermined. The clonotype was recovered from a male donor with early-stage non-small cell lung cancer. The DNA for the CDR3 is TGTGCCAGCAGCACGGCCTACGCTAGGAACAATGAGCAGTTCTTC. It encodes CASSTAYARNNEQFF.